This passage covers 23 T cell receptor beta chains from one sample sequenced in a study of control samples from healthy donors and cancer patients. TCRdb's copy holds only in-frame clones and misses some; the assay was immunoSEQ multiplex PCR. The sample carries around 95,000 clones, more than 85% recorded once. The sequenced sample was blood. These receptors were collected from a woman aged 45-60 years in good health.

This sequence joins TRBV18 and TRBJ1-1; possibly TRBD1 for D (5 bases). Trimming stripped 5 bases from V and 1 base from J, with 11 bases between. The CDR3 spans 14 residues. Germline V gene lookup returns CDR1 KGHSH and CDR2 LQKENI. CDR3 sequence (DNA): TGTGCCAGCTCAGAGGTGGGGGGGAACACTGAAGCTTTCTTT. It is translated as CASSEVGGNTEAFF.

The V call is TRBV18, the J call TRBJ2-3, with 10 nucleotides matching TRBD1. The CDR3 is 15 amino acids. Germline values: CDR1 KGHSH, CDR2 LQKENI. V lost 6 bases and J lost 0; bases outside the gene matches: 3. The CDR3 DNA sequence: TGTGCCAGCTCTAGACAGGGGGCCAGCACAGATACGCAGTATTTT. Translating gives CASSRQGASTDTQYF.

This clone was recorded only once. For the CDR3, the DNA is TGTGCCAGCACGTCCCGGATGGATTCACCCCTCCACTTT. Its protein product is CASTSRMDSPLHF. V is TRBV6-6 and J is TRBJ1-6; D uncertain. The V end lost 7 bases, the J end lost 8 bases, and 12 bases lay between the germline ends. CDR3 length: 13 amino acids. Germline CDR1 is MNHNY and CDR2 is SVGAGI (reference sequence).

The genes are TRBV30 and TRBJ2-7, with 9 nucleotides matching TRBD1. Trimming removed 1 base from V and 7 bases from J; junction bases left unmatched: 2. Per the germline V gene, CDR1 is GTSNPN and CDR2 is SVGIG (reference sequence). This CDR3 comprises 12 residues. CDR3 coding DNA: TGTGCCTGGAGTGGGACAGGGGATGAGCAGTACTTC. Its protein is CAWSGTGDEQYF. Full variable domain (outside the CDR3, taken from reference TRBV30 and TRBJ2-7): SQTIHQWPATLVQPVGSPLSLECTVEGTSNPNLYWYRQAAGRGLQLLFYSVGIGQISSEVPQNLSASRPQDRQFILSSKKLLLSDSGFYLCAWSGTGDEQYFGPGTRLTVT.

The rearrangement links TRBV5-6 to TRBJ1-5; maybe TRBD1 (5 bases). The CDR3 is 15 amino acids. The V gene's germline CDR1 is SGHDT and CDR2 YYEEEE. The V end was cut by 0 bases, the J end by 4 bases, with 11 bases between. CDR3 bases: TGTGCCAGCAGCTTGGCGCTGGGGACTAATCAGCCCCAGCATTTT. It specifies CASSLALGTNQPQHF.

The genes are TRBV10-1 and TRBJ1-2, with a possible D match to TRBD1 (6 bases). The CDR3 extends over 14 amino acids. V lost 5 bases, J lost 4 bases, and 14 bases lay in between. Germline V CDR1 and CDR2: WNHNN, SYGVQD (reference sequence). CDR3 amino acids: CASSSAGTTYGYTF. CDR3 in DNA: TGCGCCAGCAGTTCGGCCGGGACAACCTATGGCTACACCTTC.

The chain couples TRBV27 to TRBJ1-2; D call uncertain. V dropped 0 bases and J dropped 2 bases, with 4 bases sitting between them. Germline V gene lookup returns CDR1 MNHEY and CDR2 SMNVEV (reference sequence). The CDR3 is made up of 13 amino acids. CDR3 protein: CASSLSHNYGYTF. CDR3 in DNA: TGTGCCAGCAGTTTATCACACAACTATGGCTACACCTTC.

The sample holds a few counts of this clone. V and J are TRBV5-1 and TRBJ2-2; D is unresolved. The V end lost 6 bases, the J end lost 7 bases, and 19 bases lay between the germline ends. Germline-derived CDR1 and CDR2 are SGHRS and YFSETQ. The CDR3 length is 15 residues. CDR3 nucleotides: TGCGCCAGCACCTCCAGTAGGGCCTCGGACGGGGAGCTGTTTTTT. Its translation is CASTSSRASDGELFF. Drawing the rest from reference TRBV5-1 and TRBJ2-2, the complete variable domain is KAGVTQTPRYLIKTRGQQVTLSCSPISGHRSVSWYQQTPGQGLQFLFEYFSETQRNKGNFPGRFSGRQFSNSRSEMNVSTLELGDSALYLCASTSSRASDGELFFGEGSRLTVL.

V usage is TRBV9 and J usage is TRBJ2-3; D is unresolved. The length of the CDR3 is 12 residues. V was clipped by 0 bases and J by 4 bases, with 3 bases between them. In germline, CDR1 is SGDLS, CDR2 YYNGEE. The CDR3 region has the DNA TGTGCCAGCAGCGTAGTGGCAGATACGCAGTATTTT. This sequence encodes CASSVVADTQYF.

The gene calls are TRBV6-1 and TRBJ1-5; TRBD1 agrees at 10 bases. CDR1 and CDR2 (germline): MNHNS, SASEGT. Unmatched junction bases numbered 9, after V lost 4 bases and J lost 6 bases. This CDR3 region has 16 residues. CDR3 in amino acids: CASSAHRQGAGQPQHF. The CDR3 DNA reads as TGTGCCAGCAGTGCACACCGACAGGGGGCTGGTCAGCCCCAGCATTTT.

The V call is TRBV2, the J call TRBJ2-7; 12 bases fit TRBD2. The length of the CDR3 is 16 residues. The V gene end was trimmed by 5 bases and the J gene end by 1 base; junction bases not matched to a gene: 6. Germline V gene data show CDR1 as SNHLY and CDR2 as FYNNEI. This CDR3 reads CASSPSGLAGSYEQYV. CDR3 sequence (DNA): TGTGCCAGCAGTCCGAGCGGACTAGCGGGGTCCTACGAGCAGTACGTC.

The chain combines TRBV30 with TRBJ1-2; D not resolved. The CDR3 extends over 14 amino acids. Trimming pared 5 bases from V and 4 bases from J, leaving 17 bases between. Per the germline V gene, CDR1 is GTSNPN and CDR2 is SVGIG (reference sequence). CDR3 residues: CAWGHLTWGYGYTF. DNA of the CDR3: TGTGCCTGGGGCCACCTAACGTGGGGCTATGGCTACACCTTC.

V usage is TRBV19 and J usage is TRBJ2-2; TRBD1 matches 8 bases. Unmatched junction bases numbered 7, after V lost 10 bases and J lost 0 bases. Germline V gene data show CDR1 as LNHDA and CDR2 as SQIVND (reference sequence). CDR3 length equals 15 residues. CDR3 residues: CATPRTGTNTGELFF. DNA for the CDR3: TGTGCCACCCCGCGGACAGGGACGAACACCGGGGAGCTGTTTTTT. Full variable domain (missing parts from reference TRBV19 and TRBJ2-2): DGGITQSPKYLFRKEGQNVTLSCEQNLNHDAMYWYRQDPGQGLRLIYYSQIVNDFQKGDIAEGYSVSREKKESFPLTVTSAQKNPTAFYLCATPRTGTNTGELFFGEGSRLTVL.

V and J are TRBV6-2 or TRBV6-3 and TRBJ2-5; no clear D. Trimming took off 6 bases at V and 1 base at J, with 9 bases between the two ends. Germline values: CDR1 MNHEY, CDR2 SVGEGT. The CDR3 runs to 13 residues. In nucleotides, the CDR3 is TGTGCCAGCAGCCTCTGGAGCCAAGAGACCCAGTACTTC. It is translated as CASSLWSQETQYF.

The chain's CDR3 is CASSLEEGLLDEQYF. In nucleotides, the CDR3 is TGTGCCAGCAGCTTGGAAGAGGGGCTCCTCGACGAGCAGTACTTC. The V and J genes are TRBV5-4 and TRBJ2-7; D possibly matches TRBD1 or TRBD2 (5 bases each). This CDR3 contains 15 residues. The ends were cut back, 0 bases at V and 5 bases at J, with 15 bases in the middle. Germline lookup yields CDR1 SGHNT and CDR2 YYREEE (reference sequence).

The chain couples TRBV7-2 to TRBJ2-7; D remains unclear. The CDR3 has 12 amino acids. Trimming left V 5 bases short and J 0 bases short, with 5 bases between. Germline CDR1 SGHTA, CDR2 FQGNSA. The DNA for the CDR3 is TGTGCCAGCAGCCCGACCTCCTACGAGCAGTACTTC. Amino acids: CASSPTSYEQYF.

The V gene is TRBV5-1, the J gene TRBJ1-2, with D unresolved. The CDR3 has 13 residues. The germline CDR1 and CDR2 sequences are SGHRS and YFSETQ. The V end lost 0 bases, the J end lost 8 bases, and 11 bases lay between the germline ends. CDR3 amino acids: CASSLATPRGYTF. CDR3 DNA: TGCGCCAGCAGCTTGGCAACACCTCGGGGCTACACCTTC.

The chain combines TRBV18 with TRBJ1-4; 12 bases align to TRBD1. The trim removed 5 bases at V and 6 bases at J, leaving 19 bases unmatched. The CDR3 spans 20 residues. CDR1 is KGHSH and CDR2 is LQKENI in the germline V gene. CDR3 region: CASSTIIPWDRGRRDEKLFF. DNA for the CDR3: TGTGCCAGCTCAACTATAATTCCTTGGGACAGGGGGCGAAGAGATGAAAAACTGTTTTTT.

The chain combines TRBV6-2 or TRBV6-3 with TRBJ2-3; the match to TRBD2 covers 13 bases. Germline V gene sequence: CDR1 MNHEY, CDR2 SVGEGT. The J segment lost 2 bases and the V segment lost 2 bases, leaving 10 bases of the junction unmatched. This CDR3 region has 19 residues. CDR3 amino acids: CASSYGGLAGRPSTDTQYF. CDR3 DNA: TGTGCCAGCAGTTACGGGGGACTAGCGGGGAGACCCTCCACAGATACGCAGTATTTT.

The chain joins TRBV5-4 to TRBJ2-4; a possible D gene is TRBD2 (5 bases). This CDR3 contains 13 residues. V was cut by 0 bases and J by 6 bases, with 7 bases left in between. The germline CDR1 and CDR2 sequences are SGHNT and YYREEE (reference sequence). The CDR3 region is CASSLGGSNIQYF. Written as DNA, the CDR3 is TGTGCCAGCAGCTTGGGAGGGTCAAACATTCAGTACTTC. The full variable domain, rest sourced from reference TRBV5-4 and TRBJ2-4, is ETGVTQSPTHLIKTRGQQVTLRCSSQSGHNTVSWYQQALGQGPQFIFQYYREEENGRGNFPPRFSGLQFPNYSSELNVNALELDDSALYLCASSLGGSNIQYFGAGTRLSVL.

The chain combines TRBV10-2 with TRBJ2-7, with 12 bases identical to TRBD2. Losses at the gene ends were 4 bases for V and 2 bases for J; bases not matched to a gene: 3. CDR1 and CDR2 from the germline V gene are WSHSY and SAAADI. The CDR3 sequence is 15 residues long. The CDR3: CASSALAGGTYEQYV. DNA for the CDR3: TGCGCCAGCAGTGCACTAGCGGGAGGTACCTACGAGCAGTACGTC.

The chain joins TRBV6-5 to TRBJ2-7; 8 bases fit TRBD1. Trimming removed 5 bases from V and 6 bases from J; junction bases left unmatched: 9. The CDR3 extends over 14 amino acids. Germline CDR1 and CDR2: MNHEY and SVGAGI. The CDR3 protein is CASSPGQGRTEQYV. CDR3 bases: TGTGCCAGCAGTCCCGGACAGGGTAGGACCGAGCAGTACGTC.

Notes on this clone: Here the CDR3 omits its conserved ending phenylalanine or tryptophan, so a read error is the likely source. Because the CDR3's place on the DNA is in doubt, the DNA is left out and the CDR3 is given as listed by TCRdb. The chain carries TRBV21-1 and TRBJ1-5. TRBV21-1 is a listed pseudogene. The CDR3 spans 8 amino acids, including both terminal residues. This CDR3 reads CASSVPKR.